The clone carrying this T cell receptor beta chain occurred a few times. The sample is drawn from a study of T-cell memory formation after mild COVID-19. MiXCR, applied by TCRdb to the 5' RACE reads, yields one record per CDR3 protein. The table includes approximately 300,000 distinct CDR3 sequences, 15% to 20% detected once. Sequencing was done on a sample of PBMCs or a T cell subset sorted from them (not recorded which). The origin of this receptor is a man aged 18-30 years who had mild COVID-19 (a few samples of this study predate the infection). Cell type and time point are not known.

The CDR3 DNA reads as TGTGCCAGCACCCTTGGGCAGGGACTAGCGGGGGGTACAGATACGCAGTATTTT. Its protein is CASTLGQGLAGGTDTQYF. The chain carries TRBV12-1 and TRBJ2-3; the table gives TRBD2 as D, unverified against the DNA. TRBV12-1 is termed a pseudogene. The CDR3 totals 18 residues.